This T cell receptor (beta chain) derives from a study of Graves' ophthalmopathy and Graves' hyperthyroidism. Researchers took RNA transcripts and amplified TCR beta CDR3 regions from them. Investigators did first-round RT-PCR with HTBI primers, then second-round multiplex PCR. TCRdb redid the calling of the multiplex PCR reads with MiXCR, one entry per CDR3 protein. The sample has a few hundred thousand distinct CDR3 sequences, 15% to 19% seen once. Whole-study findings and limits: Built on 13 signatures, a model told ophthalmopathy apart from stable hyperthyroidism with about 90% sensitivity and around 80% specificity. Ophthalmopathy progression cases were predicted by the model with roughly 70% sensitivity and 72% to 85% specificity.

At least ten counts were recorded for this clonotype. Its antigen is unknown. CDR3 length equals 14 residues. Looked up from germline, CDR1 is MNHEY and CDR2 is SVGEGT. The V gene end was trimmed by 2 bases and the J gene end by 4 bases; junction bases not matched to a gene: 5. Sequencing input: peripheral blood. The TCR sequence derives from a woman under 30 with stable Graves' hyperthyroidism. This chain uses TRBV6-2 or TRBV6-3 with TRBJ2-7, with 7 bases that match TRBD1. The CDR3 here is CASSYDGRGYEQYF. In DNA, the CDR3 is TGTGCCAGCAGTTACGATGGCAGGGGGTACGAGCAGTACTTC.